In this sample, the clone carrying this T cell receptor (beta chain) turned up a few times. CDR1 and CDR2 from the germline V gene are SGHRS and YFSETQ. V lost 0 bases to trimming and J lost 4 bases, with 14 bases between them. This CDR3 spans 16 amino acids. The data stem from a study of beta chain features in type 1 diabetes. The investigators reverse transcribed all of the isolated RNA, so they sequenced expressed TCRB transcripts. The assay was immunoSEQ multiplex PCR, and TCRdb's table has in-frame clones only and misses some. Among 350,000 to 450,000 clones listed, over 12% were seen once. This chain joins TRBV5-1 and TRBJ1-5; perhaps TRBD1 as D (6 bases). The sequence was collected from a woman aged 18-30 years in good health. Sequencing was carried out using naive CD4+ T cells from blood. CDR3 in DNA: TGCGCCAGCAGCTTGGAGGGCAGGGGCGAGAATCAGCCCCAGCATTTT. Translated: CASSLEGRGENQPQHF.